These 20 T cell receptor beta chains were sequenced from one sample in a study of blood T cell repertoires in COVID-19. TCRdb's table, derived via immunoSEQ multiplex PCR, lists solely in-frame clones and lacks some. The data contain approximately 120,000 clones, approximately 82% of them singletons. What was sequenced was peripheral blood. The receptors originated from a man in his fifties or sixties with acute or convalescent COVID-19.

The V call is TRBV21-1, the J call TRBJ1-4; the listed D gene, TRBD1, was not tested against the DNA. TRBV21-1 is reported as a pseudogene. This CDR3 has 15 amino acids. The CDR3 is CASSKAGALNEKLFF. CDR3 in DNA: TGTGCCAGCAGCAAAGCAGGGGCCCTTAATGAAAAACTGTTTTTT.

The V call is TRBV4-1, the J call TRBJ2-3; TRBD1 matches at 7 bases. Germline V gene data show CDR1 as MGHRA and CDR2 as YSYEKL. The CDR3 consists of 16 residues. With 0 bases clipped from V and 1 base from J, the junction kept 4 bases outside the gene matches. The CDR3 region has the DNA TGCGCCAGCAGCCAAGATCGGACAGGCGGCACAGATACGCAGTATTTT. It translates to CASSQDRTGGTDTQYF.

The chain recombines TRBV7-8 with TRBJ2-1; D unresolved. Germline loops: CDR1 SGHVS, CDR2 FQNEAQ. V was cut by 2 bases and J by 10 bases, with 6 bases left in between. The CDR3 has 11 residues. CDR3 region: CASSLMSEQFF. The CDR3 DNA reads TGTGCCAGCAGCTTAATGTCGGAGCAGTTCTTC.

The chain combines TRBV12-3 or TRBV12-4 with TRBJ1-1; D may be TRBD1 (6 bases). V was pared by 1 base and J by 10 bases, with 10 bases between. CDR3 size: 12 residues. CDR3 sequence reads: CASSLGGGAAFF. DNA for the CDR3: TGTGCCAGCAGTTTAGGAGGGGGGGCAGCTTTCTTT.

The chain employs TRBV7-8 and TRBJ2-7; 8 nucleotides agree with TRBD1. With V trimmed by 7 bases and J by 3 bases, 8 bases remained unmatched. The CDR3 is 14 residues long. Germline V gives CDR1 SGHVS, CDR2 FQNEAQ. CDR3 loop: CASTRTTGDYEQYF. The CDR3 DNA follows: TGTGCCAGCACCCGGACGACAGGGGACTACGAGCAGTACTTC.

The chain carries TRBV15 and TRBJ2-7; TRBD1 might be the D (6 bases). Germline V lookup: CDR1 LNHNV, CDR2 YYDKDF (reference sequence). V gave up 3 bases and J gave up 2 bases, with 8 bases separating them. CDR3 length: 13 amino acids. The CDR3 spells CATSSRGPYEQYF. The CDR3, as DNA: TGTGCCACCAGCAGCAGGGGTCCCTACGAGCAGTACTTC. Variable domain in full (rest from reference TRBV15 and TRBJ2-7): DAMVIQNPRYQVTQFGKPVTLSCSQTLNHNVMYWYQQKSSQAPKLLFHYYDKDFNNEADTPDNFQSRRPNTSFCFLDIRSPGLGDTAMYLCATSSRGPYEQYFGPGTRLTVT.

Turning to this clone: The same CDR3 is also encoded by other DNA sequences in this sample. The V call is TRBV5-1, the J call TRBJ1-2; TRBD1 might be the D (6 bases). The V gene's germline CDR1 is SGHRS and CDR2 YFSETQ. The length of the CDR3 is 15 residues. With 2 bases removed from V and 0 bases from J, the gap between germline ends came to 11 bases. The CDR3 nucleotides are TGCGCCAGCAGCTTACAGGGACTAGCTAACTATGGCTACACCTTC. It encodes CASSLQGLANYGYTF. Complete variable domain (other parts from reference TRBV5-1 and TRBJ1-2): KAGVTQTPRYLIKTRGQQVTLSCSPISGHRSVSWYQQTPGQGLQFLFEYFSETQRNKGNFPGRFSGRQFSNSRSEMNVSTLELGDSALYLCASSLQGLANYGYTFGSGTRLTVV.

The chain combines TRBV2 with TRBJ2-7, with TRBD1 matching 8 bases. CDR1 is SNHLY, CDR2 FYNNEI, per germline. V dropped 4 bases and J dropped 3; count of bases not matched to a gene: 8. CDR3 length: 15 residues. CDR3 loop: CASSGDRGPVYEQYF. In nucleotides, the CDR3 is TGTGCCAGCAGTGGAGACAGGGGTCCAGTCTACGAGCAGTACTTC.

This chain uses TRBV28 with TRBJ1-1; 11 bases align to TRBD1. This CDR3 contains 15 residues. Germline CDR1 MDHEN, CDR2 SYDVKM. Trimming removed 5 bases from V and 5 bases from J; junction bases left unmatched: 7. The CDR3 DNA reads TGTGCCAGCAGTCCCTGGACAGGGGGCGCGACTGAAGCTTTCTTT. Amino acids: CASSPWTGGATEAFF.

This chain connects TRBV7-2 to TRBJ2-3; no clear D. CDR1 is SGHTA, CDR2 FQGNSA, per germline. The CDR3 is 12 amino acids. The V gene lost 2 bases and the J gene lost 5 bases, with 5 bases spanning the gap. CDR3 amino acids: CASSLLRDTQYF. CDR3 in DNA: TGTGCCAGCAGCTTACTACGAGATACGCAGTATTTT.

The chain carries TRBV7-6 and TRBJ1-1; 7 bases are a match to TRBD1. The germline V gene has CDR1 SGHVS and CDR2 FNYEAQ. V was clipped by 5 bases and J by 5 bases; unmatched bases: 5. The CDR3 spans 13 residues. The CDR3 DNA reads TGTGCCAGCAGCGCTTTACAGGGGACTGAAGCTTTCTTT. Translating it yields CASSALQGTEAFF.

The chain recombines TRBV3-1 (or the pseudogene TRBV3-2) with TRBJ2-6; TRBD1 might be the D (6 bases). From germline, CDR1 is LGHDT and CDR2 YNNKEL (reference sequence). There are 15 residues in the CDR3. Trimming pared 4 bases from V and 2 bases from J, leaving 9 bases between. Here the CDR3 reads CASSPTGTGANVLTF. CDR3 DNA: TGTGCCAGCAGCCCTACAGGGACTGGGGCCAACGTCCTGACTTTC.

CDR3 bases: TGTGCCTGGAGTGGTATGGGCCCTAGCAATCAGCCCCAGCATTTT. Translation: CAWSGMGPSNQPQHF. This rearrangement joins TRBV30 to TRBJ1-5, with D unresolved. V lost 1 base and J lost 0, with 10 bases in between. From germline, CDR1 is GTSNPN and CDR2 SVGIG (reference sequence). This CDR3 is built from 15 residues.

The V call is TRBV6-6, the J call TRBJ1-1; 9 bases map to TRBD1. The CDR3 consists of 13 residues. Trimming cost V 5 bases and J 4 bases; bases outside gene matches: 2. The germline CDR1 and CDR2 sequences are MNHNY and SVGAGI (reference sequence). Here the CDR3 reads CASSDRGGTEAFF. The CDR3 DNA follows: TGTGCCAGCAGTGACAGGGGGGGCACTGAAGCTTTCTTT.

The chain carries TRBV9 and TRBJ2-3; TRBD2 is a possible D gene (5 bases). Trimming stripped 0 bases from V and 1 base from J, with 12 bases between. Germline loops: CDR1 SGDLS, CDR2 YYNGEE. The CDR3 has 16 residues. The CDR3 DNA follows: TGTGCCAGCAGCGTAGTGGGAGCGGTGCGCACAGATACGCAGTATTTT. Protein: CASSVVGAVRTDTQYF.

This clone was observed once. The rearrangement uses TRBV28 and TRBJ1-2; D is undetermined. The CDR3 has 15 residues. The ends were cut back, 5 bases at V and 0 bases at J, with 13 bases in the middle. From germline, CDR1 is MDHEN and CDR2 SYDVKM. Here the CDR3 reads CASSMVTLANYGYTF. The CDR3 region has the DNA TGTGCCAGCAGTATGGTTACCTTAGCTAACTATGGCTACACCTTC.

The chain combines TRBV6-1 with TRBJ2-7, with TRBD2 matching 8 bases. This CDR3 region has 16 residues. Germline values: CDR1 MNHNS, CDR2 SASEGT. V shed 3 bases and J 0 bases; nucleotides not matched to a gene: 7. This CDR3 is CASSDGGGLSSYEQYF. The CDR3 DNA reads TGTGCCAGCAGTGACGGGGGGGGGCTGAGCTCCTACGAGCAGTACTTC.

The chain recombines TRBV19 with TRBJ2-2, with TRBD2 identical over 9 bases. Germline loops: CDR1 LNHDA, CDR2 SQIVND (reference sequence). The CDR3 spans 14 residues. V was clipped by 7 bases and J by 4 bases; unmatched bases: 4. As DNA, the CDR3 is TGTGCCAGTAAAAGCGGGAGGTCCACCGGGGAGCTGTTTTTT. Translated: CASKSGRSTGELFF.

Regarding this clone: Sequence at one end of the junction differs from germline and may be a read error. This CDR3 is also generated by other DNA sequences in the sample. The chain couples TRBV5-1 to TRBJ2-7; 8 bases are shared with TRBD2. CDR1 and CDR2 (germline): SGHRS, YFSETQ. The CDR3 sequence is 15 residues long. The CDR3 loop is CASRKGSGVSYEQYF. The CDR3 nucleotides read TGCGCCAGCAGAAAGGGTAGCGGGGTTTCCTATGAGCAGTACTTC.

The chain joins TRBV2 to TRBJ2-1, with D possibly matching TRBD1 (6 bases). Germline values: CDR1 SNHLY, CDR2 FYNNEI. The V gene lost 11 bases and the J gene lost 8 bases, with 22 bases spanning the gap. This CDR3 spans 14 amino acids. The DNA for the CDR3 is TGTGCCGGGGGCCGGGTAGCGTCTGACGATGAGCAGTTCTTC. It codes for CAGGRVASDDEQFF.